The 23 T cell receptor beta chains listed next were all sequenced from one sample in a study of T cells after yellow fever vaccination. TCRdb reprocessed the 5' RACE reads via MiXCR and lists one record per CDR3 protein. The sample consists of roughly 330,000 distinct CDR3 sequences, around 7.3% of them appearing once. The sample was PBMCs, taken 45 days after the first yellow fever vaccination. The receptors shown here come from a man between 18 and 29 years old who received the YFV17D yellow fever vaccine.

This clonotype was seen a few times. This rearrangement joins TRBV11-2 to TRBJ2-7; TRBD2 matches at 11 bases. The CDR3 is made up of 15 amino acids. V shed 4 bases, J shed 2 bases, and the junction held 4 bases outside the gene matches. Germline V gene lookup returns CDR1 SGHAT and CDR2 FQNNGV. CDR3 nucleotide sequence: TGTGCCAGCAGCTGGGGTAGCGGGGGGGCCTACGAGCAGTACTTC. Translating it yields CASSWGSGGAYEQYF.

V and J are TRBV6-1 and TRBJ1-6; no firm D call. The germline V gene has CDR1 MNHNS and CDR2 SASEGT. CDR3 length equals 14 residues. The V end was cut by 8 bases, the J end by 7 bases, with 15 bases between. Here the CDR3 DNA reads TGTGCCAGCTCCCCCCCAGAAAGCAATTCACCCCTCCACTTT. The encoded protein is CASSPPESNSPLHF.

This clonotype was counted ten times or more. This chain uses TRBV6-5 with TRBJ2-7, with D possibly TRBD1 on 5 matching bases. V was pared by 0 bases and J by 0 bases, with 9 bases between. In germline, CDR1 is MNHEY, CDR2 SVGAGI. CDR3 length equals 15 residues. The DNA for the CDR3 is TGTGCCAGCAGTTACTCCAGGGCCCCCTCCTACGAGCAGTACTTC. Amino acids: CASSYSRAPSYEQYF.

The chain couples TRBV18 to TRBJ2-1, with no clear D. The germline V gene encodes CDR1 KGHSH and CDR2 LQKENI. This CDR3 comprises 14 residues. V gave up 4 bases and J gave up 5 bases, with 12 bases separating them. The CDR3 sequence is CASSLAVLNNEQFF. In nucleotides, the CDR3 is TGTGCCAGCTCACTGGCAGTCCTTAACAATGAGCAGTTCTTC.

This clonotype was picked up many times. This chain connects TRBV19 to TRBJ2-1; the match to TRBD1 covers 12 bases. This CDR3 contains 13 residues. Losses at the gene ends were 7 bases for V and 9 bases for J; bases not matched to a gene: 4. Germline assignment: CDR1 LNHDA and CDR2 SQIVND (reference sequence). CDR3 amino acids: CASKGTGGLEQFF. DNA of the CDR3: TGTGCCAGTAAGGGGACAGGGGGCCTTGAGCAGTTCTTC.

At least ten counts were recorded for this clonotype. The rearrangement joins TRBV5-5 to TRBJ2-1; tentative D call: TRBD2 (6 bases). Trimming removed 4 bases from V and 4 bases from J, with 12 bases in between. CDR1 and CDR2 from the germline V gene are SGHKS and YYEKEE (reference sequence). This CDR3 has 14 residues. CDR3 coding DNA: TGTGCCAGCAGCGTCCCCGGGGGTTACAATGAGCAGTTCTTC. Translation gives CASSVPGGYNEQFF.

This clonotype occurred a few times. CDR3: CASSTGTTDTQYF. The CDR3 nucleotides read TGTGCCAGCAGTACAGGGACGACAGATACGCAGTATTTT. The chain employs TRBV7-2 and TRBJ2-3; D may be TRBD1 (6 bases). Trimming shortened V by 6 bases and J by 3 bases, and 10 bases separated the two germline ends. Germline V lookup: CDR1 SGHTA, CDR2 FQGNSA. The CDR3 covers 13 residues.

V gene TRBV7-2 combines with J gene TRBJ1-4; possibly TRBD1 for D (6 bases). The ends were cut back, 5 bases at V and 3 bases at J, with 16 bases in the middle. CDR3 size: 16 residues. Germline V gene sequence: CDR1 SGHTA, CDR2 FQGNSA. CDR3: CASSRDSTGSNEKLFF. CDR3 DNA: TGTGCCAGCAGCAGAGACTCCACAGGGTCTAATGAAAAACTGTTTTTT.

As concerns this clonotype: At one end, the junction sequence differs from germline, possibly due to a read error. This chain's CDR3 is CCARRASGGATDTQYF. CDR3 sequence (DNA): TGCTGTGCTAGACGAGCTAGCGGGGGGGCCACAGATACGCAGTATTTT. The chain joins TRBV20-1 to TRBJ2-3; 12 bases map to TRBD2. Per germline, CDR1 DFQATT and CDR2 SNEGSKA (reference sequence). The CDR3 runs to 16 residues.

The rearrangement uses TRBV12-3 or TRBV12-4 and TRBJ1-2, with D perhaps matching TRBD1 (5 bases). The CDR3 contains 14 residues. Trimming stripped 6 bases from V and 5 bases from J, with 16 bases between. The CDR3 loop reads CASSLTGASYGYTF. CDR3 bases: TGTGCCAGCAGCCTGACCGGGGCCTCGTATGGCTACACCTTC.

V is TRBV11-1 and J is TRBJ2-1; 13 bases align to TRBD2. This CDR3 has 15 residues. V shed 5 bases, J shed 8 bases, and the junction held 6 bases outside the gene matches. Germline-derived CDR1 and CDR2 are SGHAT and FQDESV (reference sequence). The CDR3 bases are TGTGCCAGCAGCGACACTAGCGGGGGGGTCGATGAGCAGTTCTTC. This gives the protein CASSDTSGGVDEQFF.

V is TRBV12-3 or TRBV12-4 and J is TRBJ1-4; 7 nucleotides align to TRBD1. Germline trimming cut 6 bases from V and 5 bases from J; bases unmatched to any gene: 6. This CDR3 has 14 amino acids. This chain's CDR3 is CASSGTAENEKLFF. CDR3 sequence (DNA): TGTGCCAGCAGCGGGACAGCTGAGAATGAAAAACTGTTTTTT.

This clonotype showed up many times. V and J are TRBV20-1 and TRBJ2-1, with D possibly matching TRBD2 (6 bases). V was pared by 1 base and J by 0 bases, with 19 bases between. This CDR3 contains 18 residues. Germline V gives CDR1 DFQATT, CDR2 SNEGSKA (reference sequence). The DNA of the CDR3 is TGCAGTGCTAGAGGGTCTCTCCGGGGCGGGAACTCCTACAATGAGCAGTTCTTC. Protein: CSARGSLRGGNSYNEQFF.

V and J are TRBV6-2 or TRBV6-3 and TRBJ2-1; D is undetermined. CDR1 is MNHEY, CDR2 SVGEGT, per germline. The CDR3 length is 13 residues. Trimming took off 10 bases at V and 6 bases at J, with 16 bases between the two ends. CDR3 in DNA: TGTGCCACCAAGTGGGCCGGCAGCAATGAGCAGTTCTTC. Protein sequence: CATKWAGSNEQFF.

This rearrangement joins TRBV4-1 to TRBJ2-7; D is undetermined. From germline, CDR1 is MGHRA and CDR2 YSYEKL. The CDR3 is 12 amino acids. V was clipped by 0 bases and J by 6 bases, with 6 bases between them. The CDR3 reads CASSQDGLEQYF. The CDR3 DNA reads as TGCGCCAGCAGCCAAGATGGCCTCGAGCAGTACTTC.

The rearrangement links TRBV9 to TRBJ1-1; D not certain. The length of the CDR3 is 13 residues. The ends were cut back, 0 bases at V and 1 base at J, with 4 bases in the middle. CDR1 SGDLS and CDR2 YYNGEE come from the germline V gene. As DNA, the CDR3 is TGTGCCAGCAGCGTAGAGGCGAACACTGAAGCTTTCTTT. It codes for CASSVEANTEAFF.

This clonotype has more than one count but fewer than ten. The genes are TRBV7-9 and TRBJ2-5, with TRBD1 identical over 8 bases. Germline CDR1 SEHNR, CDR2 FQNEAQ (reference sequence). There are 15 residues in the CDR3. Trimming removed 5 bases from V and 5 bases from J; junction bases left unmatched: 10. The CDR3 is CASSANQGAGETQYF. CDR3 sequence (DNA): TGTGCCAGCAGCGCAAACCAGGGGGCAGGGGAGACCCAGTACTTC.

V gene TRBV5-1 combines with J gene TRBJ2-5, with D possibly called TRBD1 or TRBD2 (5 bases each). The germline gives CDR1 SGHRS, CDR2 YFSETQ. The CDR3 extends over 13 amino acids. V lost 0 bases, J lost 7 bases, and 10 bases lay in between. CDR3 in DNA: TGCGCCAGCAGCTTGGGGGACCGCGGGACCCAGTACTTC. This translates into CASSLGDRGTQYF.

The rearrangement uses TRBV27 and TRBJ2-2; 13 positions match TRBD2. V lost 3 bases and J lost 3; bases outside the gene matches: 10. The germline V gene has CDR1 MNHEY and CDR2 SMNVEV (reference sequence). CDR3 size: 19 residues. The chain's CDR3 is CASSFFTSGGALDTGELFF. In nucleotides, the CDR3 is TGTGCCAGCAGTTTTTTTACTAGCGGGGGGGCGTTGGACACCGGGGAGCTGTTTTTT.

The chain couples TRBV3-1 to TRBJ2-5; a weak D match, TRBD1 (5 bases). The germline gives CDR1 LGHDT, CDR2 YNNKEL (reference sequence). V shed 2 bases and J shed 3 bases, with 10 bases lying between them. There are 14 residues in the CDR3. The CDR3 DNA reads TGTGCCAGCAGCCAAAGACAGAAGGAAGAGACCCAGTACTTC. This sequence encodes CASSQRQKEETQYF.

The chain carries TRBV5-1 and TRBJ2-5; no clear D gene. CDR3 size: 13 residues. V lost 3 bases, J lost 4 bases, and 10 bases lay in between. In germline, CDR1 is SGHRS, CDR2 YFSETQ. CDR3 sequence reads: CASSYRGPETQYF. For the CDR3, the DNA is TGCGCCAGCAGCTATCGAGGACCAGAGACCCAGTACTTC.

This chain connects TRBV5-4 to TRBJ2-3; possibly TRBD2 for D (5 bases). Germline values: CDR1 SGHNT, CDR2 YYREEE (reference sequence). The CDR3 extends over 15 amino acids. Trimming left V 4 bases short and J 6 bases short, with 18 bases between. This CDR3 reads CASSPDSLESDTQYF. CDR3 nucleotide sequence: TGTGCCAGCAGCCCGGACTCCCTGGAGTCGGATACGCAGTATTTT.

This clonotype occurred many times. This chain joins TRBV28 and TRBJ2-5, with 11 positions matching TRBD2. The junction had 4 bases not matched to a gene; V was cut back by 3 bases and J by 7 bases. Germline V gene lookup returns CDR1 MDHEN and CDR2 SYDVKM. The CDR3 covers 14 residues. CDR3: CASSLFLAGGTQYF. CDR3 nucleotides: TGTGCCAGCAGTTTGTTCCTAGCGGGAGGGACCCAGTACTTC.